This T cell receptor (beta chain) comes out of a study of blood T cell repertoires in COVID-19. About the research overall: Sources were T cells, B-cell-depleted T cells, or PBMCs; the material itself was cDNA or gDNA.

The V end lost 4 bases, the J end lost 1 base, and 14 bases lay between the germline ends. The CDR3 is 16 residues long. Germline values: CDR1 SNHLY, CDR2 FYNNEI. TCRdb keeps only in-frame clones here, not all; method: immunoSEQ multiplex PCR. The sample lists tens of thousands of clones, 65% to 90% occurring once. The TCR sequence derives from an older man with acute or convalescent COVID-19. The specimen sequenced was peripheral blood. J is TRBJ1-3 and V is TRBV2, with a weak D call TRBD1 (6 bases). The CDR3 protein is CASSVQGTFSGNTIYF. CDR3 nucleotide sequence: TGTGCCAGCAGTGTACAGGGCACATTTTCTGGAAACACCATATATTTT.